These 18 T cell receptor beta chains were sequenced from one sample in a study of cytomegalovirus exposure and HLA in healthy donors. Amplification used 60 Vbeta primers and 13 Jbeta primers. Only in-frame clones appear in the TCRdb table, and some are missing; sequencing was by immunoSEQ multiplex PCR. The top ten clones hold approximately 20% of a sample with 60,000 to 90,000 clones, around 80% of them seen once. Sequencing input: PBMCs. These receptors were obtained from a man between 65 and 85 years old in good health and CMV-seropositive.

V usage is TRBV7-9 and J usage is TRBJ2-1; the match to TRBD2 covers 13 bases. The CDR3 extends over 15 amino acids. CDR1 SEHNR and CDR2 FQNEAQ come from the germline V gene (reference sequence). V was clipped by 4 bases and J by 8 bases; unmatched bases: 5. This chain's CDR3 is CASSSGLAGTDEQFF. The CDR3 DNA follows: TGTGCCAGCAGCTCGGGACTAGCGGGAACGGATGAGCAGTTCTTC.

The sample holds a few counts of this clone. This chain joins TRBV4-2 and TRBJ2-1, with 10 bases aligning to TRBD2. V was clipped by 0 bases and J by 8 bases; unmatched bases: 10. This CDR3 contains 17 residues. Germline assignment: CDR1 LGHNA and CDR2 YNFKEQ. In nucleotides, the CDR3 is TGTGCCAGCAGCCAAGATCCCCAGCGGGGGGGCCAAGATGAGCAGTTCTTC. Translation gives CASSQDPQRGGQDEQFF.

The CDR3 DNA follows: TGTGCCAGCAGTGAAGCGCTCGGAGGCCGAAACACCATATATTTT. Protein sequence: CASSEALGGRNTIYF. V and J are TRBV6-1 and TRBJ1-3; D is undetermined. This CDR3 has 15 residues. V lost 0 bases, J lost 5 bases, and 11 bases lay in between. Germline V gene lookup returns CDR1 MNHNS and CDR2 SASEGT.

This chain uses TRBV7-8 with TRBJ2-3; D perhaps matches TRBD2 (6 bases). Germline CDR1 is SGHVS and CDR2 is FQNEAQ. The CDR3 sequence is 18 residues long. The ends were cut back, 0 bases at V and 0 bases at J, with 16 bases in the middle. The CDR3 DNA sequence: TGTGCCAGCAGCTTAGCGAGGGTCGGCGGGACCAGCACAGATACGCAGTATTTT. This gives the protein CASSLARVGGTSTDTQYF.

The chain has TRBV2 and TRBJ2-2; unclear D gene. This CDR3 comprises 14 residues. Germline CDR1 SNHLY, CDR2 FYNNEI. V was shortened by 5 bases and J by 6 bases, with 13 bases between the two germline ends. CDR3 sequence (DNA): TGTGCCAGCAGTCCCCAATTTACGGCCGGGGAGCTGTTTTTT. Protein sequence: CASSPQFTAGELFF.

The sample holds one count of this clone. V gene TRBV5-1 combines with J gene TRBJ2-7; 8 bases align to TRBD2. Germline V CDR1 and CDR2: SGHRS, YFSETQ. The CDR3 is 16 residues long. J was trimmed by 7 bases and V by 4 bases; bases with no gene match: 16. CDR3 DNA sequence: TGCGCCAGCAGCGCGCACTCGCTCCCCCGGGGGGGGGAGCAGTACTTC. It codes for CASSAHSLPRGGEQYF. Drawing the rest from reference TRBV5-1 and TRBJ2-7, the complete variable domain is KAGVTQTPRYLIKTRGQQVTLSCSPISGHRSVSWYQQTPGQGLQFLFEYFSETQRNKGNFPGRFSGRQFSNSRSEMNVSTLELGDSALYLCASSAHSLPRGGEQYFGPGTRLTVT.

This clone was seen only once. The chain employs TRBV5-1 and TRBJ1-2, with 7 positions matching TRBD1. Germline V lookup: CDR1 SGHRS, CDR2 YFSETQ. This CDR3 has 13 residues. V trimming: 3 bases; J trimming: 5 bases; junction bases outside the gene matches: 4. The CDR3 nucleotides are TGCGCCAGCAGCTCCCAGGGGGAATATGGCTACACCTTC. Its protein product is CASSSQGEYGYTF.

The chain links TRBV2 to TRBJ2-1; D is ambiguous. Germline V gene sequence: CDR1 SNHLY, CDR2 FYNNEI. This CDR3 has 10 residues. Deletions cut 3 bases from V and 9 bases from J, with 3 bases between. The CDR3 loop is CASSDREQFF. CDR3 coding DNA: TGTGCCAGCAGTGACCGTGAGCAGTTCTTC.

The rearrangement uses TRBV7-2 and TRBJ1-1, with a possible D match to TRBD1 (6 bases). Germline-derived CDR1 and CDR2 are SGHTA and FQGNSA. The CDR3 runs to 12 residues. Deletions cut 1 base from V and 9 bases from J, with 9 bases between. DNA for the CDR3: TGTGCCAGCAGCTTAGAGACAGGAAAAGCTTTCTTT. Amino acids: CASSLETGKAFF.

The chain employs TRBV9 and TRBJ2-1, with TRBD1 matching over 9 bases. Trimming removed 4 bases from V and 5 bases from J; junction bases left unmatched: 7. CDR1 and CDR2 (germline): SGDLS, YYNGEE. The CDR3 loop spans 15 amino acids. This CDR3 reads CASSPGDRVDNEQFF. In DNA, the CDR3 is TGTGCCAGCAGCCCCGGGGACAGGGTAGACAATGAGCAGTTCTTC.

V is TRBV10-3 and J is TRBJ2-3; D may be TRBD2 (5 bases). Germline V lookup: CDR1 ENHRY, CDR2 SYGVKD. CDR3 size: 13 residues. V was trimmed by 11 bases and J by 1 base, leaving 13 bases between them. The DNA of the CDR3 is TGTGCCTGCGCCGGGGTGGGCACAGATACGCAGTATTTT. Translated, it gives CACAGVGTDTQYF.

The rearrangement uses TRBV18 and TRBJ1-5; TRBD1 might be the D (6 bases). V was clipped by 2 bases and J by 4 bases, with 12 bases between them. The CDR3 totals 15 residues. Per the germline V gene, CDR1 is KGHSH and CDR2 is LQKENI. CDR3 loop: CASSPSQGRNQPQHF. For the CDR3, the DNA is TGTGCCAGCTCACCATCCCAGGGGAGAAATCAGCCCCAGCATTTT.

CDR3 DNA: TGCAGCGCTGCACGGGACAGGGAAGGGACCCAGTACTTC. Protein: CSAARDREGTQYF. This rearrangement joins TRBV29-1 to TRBJ2-5, with TRBD1 identical over 9 bases. CDR1 is SQVTM, CDR2 ANQGSEA, per germline. J was trimmed by 7 bases and V by 7 bases; bases with no gene match: 10. The CDR3 is made up of 13 amino acids. The full variable domain, completed using reference TRBV29-1 and TRBJ2-5, is SAVISQKPSRDICQRGTSLTIQCQVDSQVTMMFWYRQQPGQSLTLIATANQGSEATYESGFVIDKFPISRPNLTFSTLTVSNMSPEDSSIYLCSAARDREGTQYFGPGTRLLVL.

V is TRBV10-3 and J is TRBJ2-3; D is possibly TRBD2 (5 bases). Trimming shortened V by 0 bases and J by 3 bases, and 10 bases separated the two germline ends. Germline V CDR1 and CDR2: ENHRY, SYGVKD. This CDR3 contains 15 residues. The CDR3, as DNA: TGTGCCATCAGTGAGTCAAGTGGGAGAACAGATACGCAGTATTTT. This translates into CAISESSGRTDTQYF.

Note on this clone: The germline gene is not matched at one end of the junction; a read error may be the cause. This chain links TRBV7-7 with TRBJ2-5; the match to TRBD2 covers 15 bases. This CDR3 comprises 15 residues. CDR1 SSHAT and CDR2 FNYEAQ come from the germline V gene (reference sequence). CDR3 nucleotide sequence: TGTGCTAGCAGCCAGGGACTAGCGGGAGGTGAGACCCAGTACTTC. Translating it yields CASSQGLAGGETQYF.

This chain uses TRBV12-5 with TRBJ1-6; D gene uncertain. This CDR3 comprises 13 residues. The ends were cut back, 4 bases at V and 8 bases at J, with 9 bases in the middle. Germline V CDR1 and CDR2: LGHNT, FRNRAP. The CDR3 bases are TGTGCTAGTGGTTACCTGCCGGATTCACCCCTCCACTTT. This sequence encodes CASGYLPDSPLHF.

The chain joins TRBV2 to TRBJ1-2; TRBD1 aligns across 9 bases. This CDR3 has 13 residues. Germline CDR1 is SNHLY and CDR2 is FYNNEI. The V and J ends lost 6 bases and 8 bases, in that order; junction bases with no gene match: 7. CDR3: CASRLQGAWGYTF. DNA for the CDR3: TGTGCCAGCAGGTTACAGGGGGCGTGGGGCTACACCTTC.

The CDR3, as DNA: TGTGCCAGCGGTGGGCCGCGCTCCGGGGAGACCCAGTACTTC. It codes for CASGGPRSGETQYF. The rearrangement links TRBV6-1 to TRBJ2-5; D is ambiguous. Trimming cost V 8 bases and J 5 bases, with 18 bases left between them. Germline-derived CDR1 and CDR2 are MNHNS and SASEGT. The length of the CDR3 is 14 residues.